This entry describes one TCR beta chain. The V and J ends lost 3 bases and 0 bases respectively, with 7 bases between them. Germline V gene data show CDR1 as SGHVS and CDR2 as FQNEAQ. This CDR3 region has 14 residues. These data belong to a study of T-cell reconstitution after alpha-beta-depleted transplantation in children. Researchers prepared the TCRbeta library using unique molecular identifiers, the study reports. TCRdb re-analysed the PCR reads in MiXCR, keeping a single row per CDR3 protein. The table lists about 360,000 distinct CDR3 sequences, roughly 13% of them singletons. The V and J genes are TRBV7-8 and TRBJ2-3; D is unresolved. Sequencing was performed on PBMCs, taken from the stem cell graft. The clonotype comes from a human donor who donated a stem cell graft to a child with Fanconi anemia. The CDR3, as DNA: TGTGCCAGCAGCTTCATTAGTAGCACAGATACGCAGTATTTT. It translates to CASSFISSTDTQYF.